The sequence of this T cell receptor (beta chain) was determined in a study of T cell repertoires in cytomegalovirus infection. About the study: Well-studied HLA-B-restricted epitopes and recently identified HLA-C-restricted epitopes of CMV were both used in the study. Based on public TCR beta signatures, there were indications of CMV infection and of a matching HLA type. The study's findings and limits: Carriage of CMV together with the relevant HLA was identifiable through cumulative public TCR beta family frequency. CMV-specific HLA-C-restricted TCR beta clonotypes dominated the ex vivo response.

As for this clonotype: The target antigen is unknown.

TCRdb fed the reads into MiXCR, producing one record per CDR3 protein. Of 380,000 or so distinct CDR3 sequences detected, about 35% appear once; the ten largest clones hold 13%. V was pared by 5 bases and J by 3 bases, with 4 bases of the junction left unmatched. This CDR3 is built from 14 residues. CDR1 is DFQATT and CDR2 is SNEGSKA in the germline V gene (reference sequence). The chain links TRBV20-1 to TRBJ2-1; 10 bases map to TRBD1. This specimen was cultured PBMCs, taken from culture after CMV antigen stimulation. The source of this sequence is a human donor in good health (CMV status not recorded). Some clones in this sample may be carry-over from other donors' samples. The CDR3 DNA reads TGCAGTGCTGGGGGGGACAGGGGCTACAATGAGCAGTTCTTC. Amino acids: CSAGGDRGYNEQFF.